What follows are 9 T cell receptor beta chains derived from one specimen sequenced in a study of cytomegalovirus exposure and HLA in healthy donors. 60 Vbeta and 13 Jbeta primers were used in PCR. Some clones are missing from TCRdb's copy, which holds only in-frame ones; the method was immunoSEQ multiplex PCR. The data contain 130,000 to 150,000 clones, about three quarters of them singletons. Sequencing was carried out using PBMCs. The receptors were gathered from a man aged 40-49 years in good health and CMV-seropositive.

The genes are TRBV5-6 and TRBJ2-2, with a possible D match to TRBD1 (6 bases). The CDR3 totals 17 residues. V lost 4 bases and J lost 3, with 19 bases in between. Germline-derived CDR1 and CDR2 are SGHDT and YYEEEE. The CDR3 protein is CASSRSGSPGDTGELFF. CDR3 sequence (DNA): TGTGCCAGCAGCCGTTCGGGTTCCCCAGGGGACACCGGGGAGCTGTTTTTT.

The chain couples TRBV7-2 to TRBJ1-2; a possible D gene is TRBD1 (5 bases). This CDR3 comprises 14 residues. V gave up 5 bases and J gave up 4 bases, with 14 bases separating them. Germline assignment: CDR1 SGHTA and CDR2 FQGNSA. Written as DNA, the CDR3 is TGTGCCAGCAGCCGGACATGGGACTTCTATGGCTACACCTTC. Translating it yields CASSRTWDFYGYTF. The full variable domain, completed using reference TRBV7-2 and TRBJ1-2, is GAGVSQSPSNKVTEKGKDVELRCDPISGHTALYWYRQSLGQGLEFLIYFQGNSAPDKSGLPSDRFSAERTGGSVSTLTIQRTQQEDSAVYLCASSRTWDFYGYTFGSGTRLTVV.

This chain uses TRBV11-1 with TRBJ1-2, with a weak D call TRBD1 (5 bases). Germline loops: CDR1 SGHAT, CDR2 FQDESV (reference sequence). The CDR3 loop spans 13 amino acids. Trimming took off 5 bases at V and 2 bases at J, with 9 bases between the two ends. CDR3 amino acids: CASSADTNYGYTF. The CDR3 DNA reads as TGTGCCAGCAGCGCGGACACGAACTATGGCTACACCTTC.

The chain couples TRBV28 to TRBJ2-1, with 8 nucleotides matching TRBD1. In germline, CDR1 is MDHEN, CDR2 SYDVKM. The CDR3 totals 15 residues. The junction had 11 bases not matched to a gene; V was cut back by 6 bases and J by 7 bases. For the CDR3, the DNA is TGTGCCAGCAGCCCGGCACGACAGGGGTGGAATGAGCAGTTCTTC. Translated: CASSPARQGWNEQFF.

The DNA for the CDR3 is TGTGCCTGGAGTAGAAGCGGTAATGAAAAACTGTTTTTT. The encoded protein is CAWSRSGNEKLFF. The chain carries TRBV30 and TRBJ1-4; D not resolved. The CDR3 sequence is 13 residues long. The germline V gene has CDR1 GTSNPN and CDR2 SVGIG (reference sequence). V lost 2 bases to trimming and J lost 4 bases, with 8 bases between them.

The CDR3 coding sequence is TGTGCCAGCAGCGTAGTCGGTAGCGGGAGCCAAGAGACCCAGTACTTC. Protein product: CASSVVGSGSQETQYF. V is TRBV9 and J is TRBJ2-5, with TRBD2 matching over 9 bases. Per germline, CDR1 SGDLS and CDR2 YYNGEE. The CDR3 extends over 16 amino acids. Trimming removed 0 bases from V and 1 base from J; junction bases left unmatched: 4.

In its sample, this clone was seen once. One end of the junction is discordant with germline, which a read error may explain. The genes are TRBV7-9 and TRBJ2-6; D might be TRBD1 (6 bases). Per the germline V gene, CDR1 is SEHNR and CDR2 is FQNEAQ (reference sequence). This CDR3 spans 17 amino acids. CDR3 region: CSSSLAAGDSGANVLTF. The CDR3, as DNA: TGTTCCAGCAGCTTAGCTGCAGGGGACTCTGGGGCCAACGTCCTGACTTTC. Looking up the rest from reference TRBV7-9 and TRBJ2-6 gives the full variable domain: DTGVSQNPRHKITKRGQNVTFRCDPISEHNRLYWYRQTLGQGPEFLTYFQNEAQLEKSRLLSDRFSAERPKGSFSTLEIQRTEQGDSAMYLCSSSLAAGDSGANVLTFGAGSRLTVL.

The chain couples TRBV9 to TRBJ1-1, with no clear D. Germline values: CDR1 SGDLS, CDR2 YYNGEE. CDR3 length: 12 residues. Between the trimmed V and J ends, which lost 4 bases and 10 bases, there was a span of 14 bases. CDR3 nucleotide sequence: TGTGCCAGCAGCCCCAGCGTAGGGAGAGCTTTCTTT. It encodes CASSPSVGRAFF.

The V call is TRBV9, the J call TRBJ2-5; 10 bases agree with TRBD2. In germline, CDR1 is SGDLS, CDR2 YYNGEE. This CDR3 has 18 amino acids. The junction had 10 bases not matched to a gene; V was cut back by 0 bases and J by 2 bases. The CDR3: CASSVVASGSPEQETQYF. The CDR3 nucleotides are TGTGCCAGCAGCGTAGTGGCTAGCGGGAGTCCCGAACAAGAGACCCAGTACTTC.